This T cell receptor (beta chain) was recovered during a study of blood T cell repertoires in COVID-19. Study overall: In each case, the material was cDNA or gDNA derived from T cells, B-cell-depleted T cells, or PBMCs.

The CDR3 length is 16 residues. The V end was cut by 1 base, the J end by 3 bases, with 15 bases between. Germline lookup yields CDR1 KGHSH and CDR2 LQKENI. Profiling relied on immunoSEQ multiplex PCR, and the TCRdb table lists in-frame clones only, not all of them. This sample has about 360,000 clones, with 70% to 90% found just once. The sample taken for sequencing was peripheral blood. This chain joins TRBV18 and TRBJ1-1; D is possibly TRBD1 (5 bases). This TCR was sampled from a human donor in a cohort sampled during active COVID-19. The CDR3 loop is CASSPRTGVEDTEAFF. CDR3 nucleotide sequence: TGTGCCAGCTCACCACGGACGGGGGTGGAGGACACTGAAGCTTTCTTT. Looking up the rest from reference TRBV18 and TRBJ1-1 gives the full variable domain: NAGVMQNPRHLVRRRGQEARLRCSPMKGHSHVYWYRQLPEEGLKFMVYLQKENIIDESGMPKERFSAEFPKEGPSILRIQQVVRGDSAAYFCASSPRTGVEDTEAFFGQGTRLTVV.